Listed here is a single T cell receptor (beta chain). The germline CDR1 and CDR2 sequences are LGHDT and YNNKEL (reference sequence). This CDR3 is 18 amino acids long. The V and J ends lost 1 base and 1 base, in that order; junction bases with no gene match: 11. The authors ran a second PCR of about 6 to 11 cycles using a sample-barcoded 5' primer and a J-beta primer mix. A 12-random-nucleotide template-switch adaptor tagged each cDNA molecule. TCRdb processed the 5' RACE reads anew with MiXCR; each CDR3 protein has one entry. The sample has over 750,000 distinct CDR3 sequences; roughly 25% are singletons. The sample originates from a study of blood T cells in healthy people across ages. A further study also used this sample, focusing on T cells of mothers and their children. That study adds: Regardless of relatedness, pairs show thymic selection shaping TCR recombination output in a similar manner.

Sequences were obtained from blood. The sequence derives from a boy under 18 in good health. This chain connects TRBV3-1 to TRBJ2-3; 7 nucleotides line up with TRBD1. CDR3 region: CASSQAKTGKVGTDTQYF. The CDR3 bases are TGTGCCAGCAGCCAAGCAAAGACAGGGAAAGTCGGCACAGATACGCAGTATTTT.